The sequence of this TCR beta chain was determined in a study of blood T cell repertoires in COVID-19 (dated by TCRdb to 2018 to 2020). Turning to the overall study: Collaborator samples came from the United States, Italy and Spain and covered acute and convalescent phases of COVID-19. The sample metadata nearly always contained a de-identified subject ID, COVID-19 status, age in years and sex. A freely available public database, intended as a resource for researchers studying the immune response to SARS-CoV-2, is where the repertoires were released. Deeply sampled blood TCRbeta repertoires from subjects exposed to, actively infected with, or recovered from COVID-19 were included in the dataset. The prospective study material was composed of cDNA or gDNA derived from T cells, B-cell-depleted T cells, or PBMCs. The samples were drawn from two sources: the first 160 participants of the ongoing ImmuneRACE study, and 1,000 to 1,500 subjects contributed by 6 global collaborators. Where HLA class I and class II types were available, the types were taken from metadata supplied by the sample provider, not from assay-based typing.

In the germline V gene (reference sequence), CDR1 corresponds to SGHNT and CDR2 to YYREEE. CDR3 length: 17 amino acids, cysteine to phenylalanine. Only CDR3 DNA is held: 51 bases, read in frame from base 1. V loses 5 bases at its end and J loses 4 bases; junction bases beyond the gene matches: 8. Each collaborating institution followed its own protocols to collect whole blood in K2EDTA tubes. For TCRbeta analysis, collaborator samples were shipped as frozen whole blood, as isolated PBMCs, or as DNA extracted from either sample type. The immunoSEQ Assay, a bias-controlled multiplex PCR, was used to amplify TCRbeta CDR3 regions from genomic DNA. Processing in the source paper ran as follows. The number of nucleated cells in each sample was estimated by amplification of reference gene primers within the assay. To quantify the absolute abundance of each unique TCRbeta CDR3 rearrangement, sequence reads were collapsed and filtered. For each sample, productive Simpson clonality was calculated as the square root of Simpson's diversity index across productive rearrangements. TCRdb took over this immuneACCESS table, retaining in-frame rearrangements with V and J assigned. Such tables are incomplete; in checked studies, under half of the missing clones stem from an unresolved V gene, and the remainder is unexplained. The DNA gave D and trimming, while V, J and clone size come from that table. The sample table lists 200,000 to 250,000 clones, 80% to 85% of them with a count of one. Less than 3.5% of the sample comes from the top ten.

What the study reported, not specific to this receptor: Clinical and demographic metadata were provided uncurated, with the amount varying by source and participant.

Remarks on this clone: The target of this receptor is not known. No base qualities exist here, and no much larger clone lies one base off it.

This chain joins TRBV5-4 to TRBJ2-1; TRBD2 lines up with 14 middle nucleotides. The sequenced sample was peripheral blood. The receptor comes from a woman in her late teens or twenties with acute or convalescent COVID-19. The encoded CDR3 is CASSLRLAGGTYNEQFF. The DNA sequence is as follows: TGTGCCAGCAGTTTGAGACTAGCGGGGGGGACGTACAATGAGCAGTTCTTC.